One sample yielded the 6 T cell receptor beta chains listed below, sequenced in a study of cytomegalovirus exposure and HLA in healthy donors. PCR was performed using 60 Vbeta and 13 Jbeta primers. Using immunoSEQ multiplex PCR, the repertoire was profiled, and TCRdb retains in-frame clones only, with some absent. The sample contains about 250,000 clones, 65% to 85% of which appear only once. Specimen: PBMCs. The receptor source for this set is a female donor in good health and CMV-seronegative.

This clone showed up just once. The chain combines TRBV5-4 with TRBJ2-7; D gene ambiguous. Trimming removed 1 base from V and 6 bases from J, with 11 bases in between. The CDR3 covers 13 residues. Per the germline V gene, CDR1 is SGHNT and CDR2 is YYREEE (reference sequence). Here the CDR3 DNA reads TGTGCCAGCAGCTTGAGCCCCGATAGCGAGCAGTACTTC. This gives the protein CASSLSPDSEQYF.

This chain links TRBV5-1 with TRBJ2-3; 9 bases match TRBD2. The J segment lost 0 bases and the V segment lost 3 bases, leaving 5 bases of the junction unmatched. There are 16 residues in the CDR3. CDR1 and CDR2 (germline): SGHRS, YFSETQ. CDR3 loop: CASSSKLAGSTDTQYF. The CDR3 DNA is TGCGCCAGCAGCTCGAAACTAGCGGGTAGCACAGATACGCAGTATTTT.

The gene calls are TRBV10-3 and TRBJ2-5; 10 positions agree with TRBD1. V lost 10 bases and J lost 2; bases outside the gene matches: 7. The CDR3 consists of 14 residues. CDR1 is ENHRY and CDR2 is SYGVKD in the germline V gene. The CDR3 bases are TGTGCCACCAAGGACAGGGGGGAACAAGAGACCCAGTACTTC. As protein: CATKDRGEQETQYF.

The chain links TRBV27 to TRBJ1-4, with 7 bases aligning to TRBD1. V lost 8 bases and J lost 14; bases outside the gene matches: 11. The length of the CDR3 is 12 residues. Germline V CDR1 and CDR2: MNHEY, SMNVEV (reference sequence). The CDR3 loop reads CASGVTGSRLFF. CDR3 nucleotides: TGTGCCAGCGGAGTGACAGGGTCGCGGCTGTTTTTT.

The chain couples TRBV5-4 to TRBJ2-3; 12 nucleotides align to TRBD1. Germline trimming cut 4 bases from V and 3 bases from J; bases unmatched to any gene: 3. Germline assignment: CDR1 SGHNT and CDR2 YYREEE (reference sequence). The CDR3 covers 15 residues. The CDR3 sequence: CASSPGQGATDTQYF. Written as DNA, the CDR3 is TGTGCCAGCAGCCCGGGACAGGGGGCAACAGATACGCAGTATTTT.

The chain carries TRBV4-2 and TRBJ1-5; the match to TRBD1 covers 11 bases. The CDR3 sequence is 16 residues long. The V gene end was trimmed by 2 bases and the J gene end by 5 bases; junction bases not matched to a gene: 5. Germline assignment: CDR1 LGHNA and CDR2 YNFKEQ. CDR3 nucleotides: TGTGCCAGCAGCCAATATGGGACAGGGGGGGATCAGCCCCAGCATTTT. It is translated as CASSQYGTGGDQPQHF.